Described below is a single T cell receptor beta chain sequence and its context. Its antigen is still unknown. This CDR3 has 18 amino acids. After removal of 4 bases from V and 15 bases from J, the junction contained 22 bases not matched to a gene. Per germline, CDR1 SGHRS and CDR2 YFSETQ. Using immunoSEQ multiplex PCR, the repertoire was profiled, and TCRdb retains in-frame clones only, with some absent. Of roughly 58,000 clones in the sample, 81% are singletons; the top ten hold roughly 5%. These data originate in a study of T cells in localized non-small cell lung cancer. Overall study findings and caveats: Investigators sequenced only a single tumor region, leaving heterogeneity possible. A higher density of T cells in blood coincided with extended overall survival. Within adjacent lung there appeared a median around 57 of the top 100 tumor clones. The study found T cell clonality highest in uninvolved adjacent lung, above tumor.

This TCR derives from a man aged 35-75 years with stage II lung adenocarcinoma. Source: PBMCs, taken before any cancer treatment. The chain recombines TRBV5-1 with TRBJ2-1; 13 bases align to TRBD2. For the CDR3, the DNA is TGCGCCAGCAGCGCAGTGGATCTTCCGGGACTAGCGGGGCCAGGGGGGTTCTTC. Translated: CASSAVDLPGLAGPGGFF.